The entry below gives a single TCR beta chain sequence along with its context. The antigen it recognizes is unknown. Its CDR3 holds 15 amino acids, cysteine through phenylalanine. Nucleotide data are not available. From the germline V gene (reference sequence), CDR1 is MNHNY and CDR2 is SVGAGI. More than five healthy donors provided peripheral blood as normal controls. The protocol used for the library was bulk RNA-seq. The TruSeq Stranded RNA sample prep kit was used to generate libraries of poly-A-enriched mRNA from an input of roughly 1 ug total RNA. Each sample was sequenced in triplicate using paired-end sequencing on a HiSeq 2500. A read length of 125 nucleotides per mate was used for RNA-seq. From the authors' description of their analysis: Reads were trimmed and aligned to hg38 with STAR v2.7, with quality control by FASTQC, RSeQC and multiqc. Salmon 0.14.1 was used to quantify gene expression levels as transcripts per million (TPM). Principal component analysis suggested that transcriptomic profiles were not driven by trial, library batch, sequencing batch, treatment regimen or sex. TCRdb reprocessed the reads into one record per CDR3 protein sequence, lacking DNA. These V and J calls originate from TCRdb's pipeline instead of the authors' own analysis. The sample table contains 150 to 200 distinct CDR3 sequences; only one count was recorded for around 94% of them. The leading ten clones occupy approximately 13% of the sample.

These data belong to a study of alternative splicing in chronic myeloid leukemia remission (dated by TCRdb to 2018 to 2021). In terms of the full investigation: RNA sequencing was used to profile peripheral blood from chronic-phase CML patients at diagnosis and at remission, and the results were compared with those from healthy donors. The female/male split was 11/5 for diagnosis samples, 8/3 for remission samples and 2/4 for controls. The median age was around 50 years at diagnosis, 56 to 70 at remission and 35 to 40 for the healthy controls. Trizol was used to extract total RNA from peripheral blood mononuclear cells of the diagnosis, remission and control samples. What the study reported, not specific to this receptor: At remission, blood cell composition was reshaped to resemble that of the lymphoid cell-enriched normal controls. Blood cell composition varied strongly between timepoints, moving from enrichment of myeloid progenitors at diagnosis to enrichment of mature lymphoid cells at remission.

Sequenced sample: PBMCs. The receptor chain draws on TRBV6-6 and TRBJ1-2. The sequence was obtained from a person aged 25 to 49 in good health. This receptor has the CDR3 CASSRGSPANYGYTF.